The sequence of this T cell receptor beta chain was determined in a study of shared clonotypes between healthy human individuals. Study-level findings and limits: An expected dependence of interdonor clonotype sharing on sequencing depth was noted. Generally, estimated richness proved larger in naive subsets than it did in memory subsets.

CD45RO-negative, CCR7-positively selected cells formed the naive CD8 fraction, excluding terminally differentiated effector memory CD45RA+ cells. Here immunoSEQ multiplex PCR was the method, and the copy in TCRdb shows in-frame clones only, minus some. The sample has 2 million to 2.5 million clones, around 93% seen once. There are 15 residues in the CDR3. The germline V gene encodes CDR1 MGHRA and CDR2 YSYEKL. Trimming took 3 bases from V and 4 from J; bases not matched to a gene: 7. This clone is a singleton in its sample. Antigen specificity is unknown. The source material was naive CD8+ T cells from PBMCs. The TCR comes from a man in his late teens or twenties in good health. Some clones in this sample may be carry-over from other donors' samples. V and J are TRBV4-1 and TRBJ1-2; 8 nucleotides align to TRBD1. CDR3 protein: CASSQIQGAGYGYTF. CDR3 sequence (DNA): TGCGCCAGCAGCCAGATCCAGGGGGCCGGCTATGGCTACACCTTC.